The 10 T cell receptor beta chains reported below all come from one sample, sequenced in a study of T cell responses to AZD1222 COVID-19 vaccine. Generated by immunoSEQ multiplex PCR, the TCRdb table keeps only in-frame clones and is missing some. The sample lists roughly 150,000 clones, roughly 90% occurring once. The input for sequencing was peripheral blood, taken 28 days after the second AZD1222 dose. The receptors shown here come from an adult who received the AZD1222 COVID-19 vaccine.

Only one count was recorded for this clone. The chain joins TRBV30 to TRBJ2-7; 7 bases map to TRBD2. Germline-derived CDR1 and CDR2 are GTSNPN and SVGIG (reference sequence). The CDR3 is 15 residues long. V shed 2 bases, J shed 0 bases, and the junction held 7 bases outside the gene matches. Here the CDR3 reads CAWSRREGSSYEQYF. In DNA, the CDR3 is TGTGCCTGGAGTCGGAGGGAGGGAAGCTCCTACGAGCAGTACTTC.

V usage is TRBV11-3 and J usage is TRBJ2-3; 14 bases line up with TRBD2. Germline V lookup: CDR1 SGHNT, CDR2 YENEEA. V was clipped by 5 bases and J by 3 bases; unmatched bases: 4. The CDR3 covers 16 residues. CDR3 in DNA: TGTGCCAGCAGCCCGGGACTAGCGGGGGTAACAGATACGCAGTATTTT. As protein: CASSPGLAGVTDTQYF. Together with reference TRBV11-3 and TRBJ2-3, the CDR3 gives the full variable domain: EAGVVQSPRYKIIEKKQPVAFWCNPISGHNTLYWYLQNLGQGPELLIRYENEEAVDDSQLPKDRFSAERLKGVDSTLKIQPAELGDSAVYLCASSPGLAGVTDTQYFGPGTRLTVL.

This chain connects TRBV19 to TRBJ1-5; TRBD1 might be the D (6 bases). The germline CDR1 and CDR2 sequences are LNHDA and SQIVND (reference sequence). Trimming stripped 10 bases from V and 3 bases from J, with 13 bases between. The CDR3 totals 13 residues. The CDR3 reads CATGGGHNQPQHF. The CDR3 region has the DNA TGTGCCACCGGGGGGGGGCACAATCAGCCCCAGCATTTT.

This clone has more than one count but fewer than ten. This chain uses TRBV7-3 with TRBJ1-1; D unclear. CDR1 and CDR2 (germline): SGHTA, FQGTGA. Trimming stripped 5 bases from V and 3 bases from J, with 10 bases between. The CDR3 consists of 13 residues. As DNA, the CDR3 is TGTGCCAGCAGCGAGAACAGCTACACTGAAGCTTTCTTT. It is translated as CASSENSYTEAFF. The full variable domain, completed using reference TRBV7-3 and TRBJ1-1, is GAGVSQTPSNKVTEKGKYVELRCDPISGHTALYWYRQSLGQGPEFLIYFQGTGAADDSGLPNDRFFAVRPEGSVSTLKIQRTERGDSAVYLCASSENSYTEAFFGQGTRLTVV.

The chain employs TRBV5-1 and TRBJ1-1; D gene ambiguous. Germline V CDR1 and CDR2: SGHRS, YFSETQ. The ends were cut back, 0 bases at V and 1 base at J, with 7 bases in the middle. The CDR3 covers 14 residues. In nucleotides, the CDR3 is TGCGCCAGCAGCTTGGGCCGGCCGAACACTGAAGCTTTCTTT. Protein sequence: CASSLGRPNTEAFF. Full variable domain (remainder filled in from reference TRBV5-1 and TRBJ1-1): KAGVTQTPRYLIKTRGQQVTLSCSPISGHRSVSWYQQTPGQGLQFLFEYFSETQRNKGNFPGRFSGRQFSNSRSEMNVSTLELGDSALYLCASSLGRPNTEAFFGQGTRLTVV.

This clone was observed a few times. V gene TRBV7-6 combines with J gene TRBJ1-1, with D possibly being TRBD1 (5 bases). The V end was cut by 5 bases, the J end by 5 bases, with 18 bases between. The germline gives CDR1 SGHVS, CDR2 FNYEAQ. The CDR3 length is 15 residues. CDR3 DNA: TGTGCCAGCAGCCCCCGGACACGCGGTCGGACTGAAGCTTTCTTT. As protein: CASSPRTRGRTEAFF.

The rearrangement uses TRBV15 and TRBJ1-5; D ambiguous. The CDR3 length is 14 residues. V was trimmed by 1 base and J by 6 bases, leaving 10 bases between them. Per germline, CDR1 LNHNV and CDR2 YYDKDF (reference sequence). Written as DNA, the CDR3 is TGTGCCACCAGCAGAGGGGGAGACGGTCAGCCCCAGCATTTT. Translating gives CATSRGGDGQPQHF. The full variable domain, completed using reference TRBV15 and TRBJ1-5, is DAMVIQNPRYQVTQFGKPVTLSCSQTLNHNVMYWYQQKSSQAPKLLFHYYDKDFNNEADTPDNFQSRRPNTSFCFLDIRSPGLGDTAMYLCATSRGGDGQPQHFGDGTRLSIL.

The chain combines TRBV19 with TRBJ2-1; a possible D gene is TRBD2 (6 bases). Per germline, CDR1 LNHDA and CDR2 SQIVND (reference sequence). V shed 3 bases and J shed 4 bases, with 13 bases lying between them. This CDR3 spans 15 amino acids. CDR3 DNA: TGTGCCAGTAGTATGGATCGCGGGAAATACAATGAGCAGTTCTTC. It specifies CASSMDRGKYNEQFF.

Comment on this clone: The junction does not match germline at one end; this may be a read error. V usage is TRBV7-7 and J usage is TRBJ2-5; 8 nucleotides match TRBD1. Germline assignment: CDR1 SSHAT and CDR2 FNYEAQ (reference sequence). There are 16 residues in the CDR3. The CDR3 loop reads CASSSKIGQGLETQYF. CDR3 DNA sequence: TGTGCTAGCAGCTCAAAAATCGGACAGGGTTTGGAGACCCAGTACTTC.

The count of this clone is one. The genes are TRBV7-2 and TRBJ1-2; TRBD1 is a possible D gene (6 bases). CDR1 is SGHTA, CDR2 FQGNSA, per germline. The CDR3 loop spans 13 amino acids. V lost 0 bases and J lost 10, with 12 bases in between. Here the CDR3 reads CASSLALRGFYTF. The CDR3 DNA sequence: TGTGCCAGCAGCTTAGCGCTCAGGGGATTCTACACCTTC.